This TCR beta chain was recorded in a study of T cells in localized non-small cell lung cancer. Germline V CDR1 and CDR2: LGHNA, YSLEER. V was clipped by 1 base and J by 0 bases, with 10 bases between them. This CDR3 contains 15 residues. Study conclusions and caveats: In adjacent lung, a median around 52 of the top 100 tumor clones were found. The study found T cell clonality highest in uninvolved adjacent lung, above tumor.

Assay: immunoSEQ multiplex PCR; the TCRdb copy retains only in-frame clones and omits some. The sample lists approximately 76,000 clones, around 80% occurring once. Ten or more counts support this clone. Its antigen is unknown. The sequenced sample was peripheral blood, obtained before any cancer treatment. The chain has TRBV4-3 and TRBJ2-7; D is uncertain. The TCR originated in a female donor aged 60 or older with stage I lung adenocarcinoma. The CDR3: CASSQGLGSSYEQYF. In DNA, the CDR3 is TGCGCCAGCAGCCAAGGTCTTGGCAGCTCCTACGAGCAGTACTTC.